A single sample is the source of the 18 T cell receptor beta chains below, sequenced in a study of CD8 T cells in Susac syndrome. RNA amounts of roughly 0.5 to 1 ug underwent reverse transcription with random hexamers. TCRdb independently ran MiXCR on the immunoSEQ multiplex PCR reads; one entry per CDR3 protein. This sample has 100,000 to 150,000 distinct CDR3 sequences, with 90% to 95% found just once. The specimen was CD4+ T cells from PBMCs. Receptors were obtained from a human donor in good health.

V gene TRBV27 combines with J gene TRBJ1-2, with D perhaps TRBD1 (6 bases). V shed 8 bases and J shed 5 bases, with 30 bases lying between them. The CDR3 has 18 residues. Germline values: CDR1 MNHEY, CDR2 SMNVEV (reference sequence). CDR3 region: CASSTLGGGSGAKYGYTF. The CDR3 DNA reads TGTGCCAGCTCGACCCTAGGGGGAGGCTCCGGGGCCAAATATGGCTACACCTTC.

The rearrangement links TRBV9 to TRBJ1-1, with D possibly matching TRBD1 (5 bases). There are 13 residues in the CDR3. Germline V gene sequence: CDR1 SGDLS, CDR2 YYNGEE. Trimming removed 2 bases from V and 7 bases from J, with 12 bases in between. The CDR3 loop is CASSVLLGGEAFF. CDR3 in DNA: TGTGCCAGCAGCGTTCTATTGGGGGGTGAAGCTTTCTTT.

The chain has TRBV5-1 and TRBJ2-5; TRBD1 aligns across 8 bases. The CDR3 sequence is 15 residues long. The trim removed 4 bases at V and 5 bases at J, leaving 10 bases unmatched. From germline, CDR1 is SGHRS and CDR2 YFSETQ. The CDR3 DNA sequence: TGCGCCAGCAGCCCAACGACAGGGGAATCGGAGACCCAGTACTTC. It codes for CASSPTTGESETQYF.

V is TRBV2 and J is TRBJ2-7; 10 nucleotides align to TRBD2. The CDR3 runs to 16 residues. Germline V gene data show CDR1 as SNHLY and CDR2 as FYNNEI. Unmatched junction bases numbered 9, after V lost 3 bases and J lost 4 bases. CDR3 nucleotide sequence: TGTGCCAGCAGTGATTCTAGACTAGCGGGTGGATACGAGCAGTACTTC. Its protein is CASSDSRLAGGYEQYF.

This clonotype was found once. The V gene is TRBV6-2 or TRBV6-3, the J gene TRBJ2-7; TRBD2 agrees at 8 bases. This CDR3 contains 13 residues. The germline V gene has CDR1 MNHEY and CDR2 SVGEGT. V shed 8 bases and J 4 bases; nucleotides not matched to a gene: 7. The CDR3 nucleotides read TGTGCCAGCGTCCGAGCGGGAGCTTACGAGCAGTACTTC. Its protein product is CASVRAGAYEQYF.

The chain is built from TRBV7-2 and TRBJ2-7; 7 nucleotides match TRBD1. Trimming cost V 2 bases and J 3 bases; bases outside gene matches: 10. Germline V gene data show CDR1 as SGHTA and CDR2 as FQGNSA. This CDR3 contains 16 residues. In DNA form, the CDR3 reads TGTGCCAGCAGCTTAACCCCGACAGGGAGAGGCTACGAGCAGTACTTC. Protein: CASSLTPTGRGYEQYF.

This chain connects TRBV12-3 or TRBV12-4 to TRBJ2-2, with a weak D call TRBD2 (6 bases). The V and J ends lost 7 bases and 0 bases respectively, with 15 bases between them. The CDR3 contains 16 residues. CDR3 loop: CASTPRGLTNTGELFF. The CDR3 coding sequence is TGTGCCAGCACCCCCCGGGGACTGACGAACACCGGGGAGCTGTTTTTT.

The V gene is TRBV7-9, the J gene TRBJ2-5; D possibly corresponds to TRBD2 (7 bases). V was trimmed by 2 bases and J by 4 bases, leaving 14 bases between them. Per germline, CDR1 SEHNR and CDR2 FQNEAQ (reference sequence). The CDR3 runs to 15 residues. CDR3 in amino acids: CASSLSGIRGETQYF. The DNA for the CDR3 is TGTGCCAGCAGCTTAAGCGGGATCAGGGGAGAGACCCAGTACTTC.

J is TRBJ2-7 and V is TRBV25-1; unclear D gene. This CDR3 is 13 amino acids long. Trimming removed 4 bases from V and 0 bases from J, with 7 bases in between. The germline CDR1 and CDR2 sequences are MGHDK and SYGVNS. CDR3 protein: CASSGRSSYEQYF. The CDR3 DNA reads as TGTGCCAGCAGTGGTCGGAGCTCCTACGAGCAGTACTTC.

This clonotype is a singleton in its sample. The chain is built from TRBV18 and TRBJ2-5; D perhaps matches TRBD1 (6 bases). The germline CDR1 and CDR2 sequences are KGHSH and LQKENI. V lost 2 bases to trimming and J lost 2 bases, with 9 bases between them. This CDR3 is built from 14 residues. This CDR3 is CASSPGQMQETQYF. For the CDR3, the DNA is TGTGCCAGCTCACCAGGACAGATGCAAGAGACCCAGTACTTC.

The chain is built from TRBV7-2 and TRBJ2-5; D unclear. V was pared by 3 bases and J by 7 bases, with 9 bases between. There are 12 residues in the CDR3. Looked up from germline, CDR1 is SGHTA and CDR2 is FQGNSA. The CDR3 loop reads CASSFERRTQYF. For the CDR3, the DNA is TGTGCCAGCAGCTTCGAGAGACGGACCCAGTACTTC.

With regard to this clonotype: At one boundary the junction diverges from the germline segment, which might be a read error. V usage is TRBV5-1 and J usage is TRBJ2-7, with 9 bases matching TRBD2. The CDR3 extends over 15 amino acids. Germline V gene lookup returns CDR1 SGHRS and CDR2 YFSETQ. In DNA form, the CDR3 reads TGCGCCAGCAACTTGGGACTAGCTGGCGACTACGAGCAGTACTTC. The encoded protein is CASNLGLAGDYEQYF.

The chain uses TRBV4-2 and TRBJ2-7; 7 bases are a match to TRBD1. CDR1 and CDR2 (germline): LGHNA, YNFKEQ. The CDR3 is made up of 16 amino acids. Trimming removed 0 bases from V and 3 bases from J; junction bases left unmatched: 8. The CDR3 here is CASSQDVGQGVYEQYF. CDR3 DNA sequence: TGTGCCAGCAGCCAAGATGTTGGGCAGGGGGTCTACGAGCAGTACTTC.

V gene TRBV28 combines with J gene TRBJ1-1; D remains ambiguous. Germline CDR1 MDHEN, CDR2 SYDVKM. Trimming removed 10 bases at V and 0 bases at J, with 12 bases between. CDR3 length: 13 residues. The DNA of the CDR3 is TGTGCCATCAAGTTGTCCATGAACACTGAAGCTTTCTTT. Residues: CAIKLSMNTEAFF. The complete variable domain, with remaining parts taken from reference TRBV28 and TRBJ1-1, reads DVKVTQSSRYLVKRTGEKVFLECVQDMDHENMFWYRQDPGLGLRLIYFSYDVKMKEKGDIPEGYSVSREKKERFSLILESASTNQTSMYLCAIKLSMNTEAFFGQGTRLTVV.

The chain links TRBV19 to TRBJ1-5, with 8 bases identical to TRBD1. Trimming took 0 bases from V and 2 from J; bases not matched to a gene: 0. There are 15 residues in the CDR3. Germline V CDR1 and CDR2: LNHDA, SQIVND (reference sequence). CDR3 amino acids: CASSIEGQGNQPQHF. The CDR3 coding sequence is TGTGCCAGTAGTATAGAGGGACAGGGCAATCAGCCCCAGCATTTT.

V gene TRBV7-2 combines with J gene TRBJ2-3; 11 nucleotides align to TRBD2. Losses at the gene ends were 5 bases for V and 0 bases for J; bases not matched to a gene: 4. The length of the CDR3 is 16 residues. CDR1 SGHTA and CDR2 FQGNSA come from the germline V gene. CDR3 DNA: TGTGCCAGCAGCGTCCGGACTAGCGGGAGCACAGATACGCAGTATTTT. The encoded protein is CASSVRTSGSTDTQYF.

DNA for the CDR3: TGTGCCAGCAGCCGGACTTCAGATACGCAGTATTTT. This translates into CASSRTSDTQYF. The chain combines TRBV3-1 with TRBJ2-3; possibly TRBD2 for D (5 bases). Germline CDR1 reads LGHDT; CDR2 reads YNNKEL (reference sequence). V was shortened by 4 bases and J by 4 bases, with 6 bases between the two germline ends. The length of the CDR3 is 12 residues.

As DNA, the CDR3 is TGTGCCAGCAGCAGCAGGCATTCACCCCTCCACTTT. It yields the protein CASSSRHSPLHF. V usage is TRBV5-6 and J usage is TRBJ1-6; the D is unclear. The length of the CDR3 is 12 residues. V lost 4 bases and J 8 bases, leaving 7 bases between the germline ends. Germline CDR1 SGHDT, CDR2 YYEEEE.